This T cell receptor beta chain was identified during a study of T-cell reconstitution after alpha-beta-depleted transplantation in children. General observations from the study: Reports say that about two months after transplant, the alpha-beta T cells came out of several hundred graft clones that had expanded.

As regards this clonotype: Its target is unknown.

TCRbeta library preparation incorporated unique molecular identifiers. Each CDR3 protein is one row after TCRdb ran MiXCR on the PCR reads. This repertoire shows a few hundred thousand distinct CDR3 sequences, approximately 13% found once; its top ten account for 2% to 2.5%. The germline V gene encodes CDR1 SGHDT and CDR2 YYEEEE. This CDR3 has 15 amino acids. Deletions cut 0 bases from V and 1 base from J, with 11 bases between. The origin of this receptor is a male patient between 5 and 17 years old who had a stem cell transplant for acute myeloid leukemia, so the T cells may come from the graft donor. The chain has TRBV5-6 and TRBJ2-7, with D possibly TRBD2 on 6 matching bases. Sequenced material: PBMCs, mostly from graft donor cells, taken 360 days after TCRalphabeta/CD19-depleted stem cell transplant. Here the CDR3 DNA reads TGTGCCAGCAGCTTGGCCGGGGAGGTGTCCTACGAGCAGTACTTC. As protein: CASSLAGEVSYEQYF.